This T cell receptor (beta chain) was found in a study of control samples from healthy donors and cancer patients. Some clones are missing from TCRdb's copy, which holds only in-frame ones; the method was immunoSEQ multiplex PCR. The sample carries about 150,000 clones, 93% recorded once. The clonotype originates from a man aged 18 to 29 in good health. Sequencing was performed on blood.

The CDR3 region has the DNA TGTGCCAGCAGTGAAGCGCGGCTAGGGAGATATAGGGACAGGGGTGGTCGGCCCCAGCATTTT. Protein product: CASSEARLGRYRDRGGRPQHF. This rearrangement joins TRBV6-1 to TRBJ1-5; 10 nucleotides match TRBD1. Germline CDR1 reads MNHNS; CDR2 reads SASEGT. V dropped 0 bases and J dropped 9; count of bases not matched to a gene: 23. The length of the CDR3 is 21 residues.